The 6 T cell receptor beta chains given below trace back to one sample, sequenced in a study of blood T cell repertoires in COVID-19. Generated by immunoSEQ multiplex PCR, the TCRdb table keeps only in-frame clones and is missing some. The sample has 70,000 to 85,000 clones; almost 85% are singletons. Sequencing was performed on peripheral blood. The receptor source for this set is a man older than 75 with acute or convalescent COVID-19.

V usage is TRBV28 and J usage is TRBJ1-1; D remains unclear. Between the trimmed V and J ends, which lost 5 bases and 1 base, there was a span of 17 bases. CDR1 and CDR2 (germline): MDHEN, SYDVKM. The CDR3 loop spans 16 amino acids. The CDR3 loop reads CASSPAGSESNTEAFF. The CDR3 DNA is TGTGCCAGCAGTCCAGCTGGGAGCGAGTCGAACACTGAAGCTTTCTTT.

This clone appeared a single time. V usage is TRBV19 and J usage is TRBJ1-2, with 9 bases matching TRBD1. CDR1 LNHDA and CDR2 SQIVND come from the germline V gene (reference sequence). V gave up 7 bases and J gave up 2 bases; unmatched junction bases: 8. CDR3 length equals 15 residues. CDR3 nucleotide sequence: TGTGCCAGTAACCTAGGACAGGGGAACAACTATGGCTACACCTTC. Translating gives CASNLGQGNNYGYTF.

The gene calls are TRBV11-2 and TRBJ2-2; TRBD1 matches at 8 bases. The J segment lost 7 bases and the V segment lost 5 bases, leaving 6 bases of the junction unmatched. CDR3 length: 14 amino acids. Germline V gene lookup returns CDR1 SGHAT and CDR2 FQNNGV. This chain's CDR3 is CASSPQGASGELFF. For the CDR3, the DNA is TGTGCCAGCAGCCCCCAGGGGGCAAGCGGGGAGCTGTTTTTT.

The genes are TRBV12-3 or TRBV12-4 and TRBJ1-3, with 8 bases matching TRBD1. Germline trimming cut 8 bases from V and 2 bases from J; bases unmatched to any gene: 2. CDR3 length: 13 residues. In nucleotides, the CDR3 is TGTGCCAGCGCAGGGGGCACTGGAAACACCATATATTTT. Amino acids: CASAGGTGNTIYF.

This sequence joins TRBV11-2 and TRBJ2-3; TRBD2 aligns across 10 bases. The CDR3 sequence is 16 residues long. V trimming: 5 bases; J trimming: 0 bases; junction bases outside the gene matches: 5. Looked up from germline, CDR1 is SGHAT and CDR2 is FQNNGV. CDR3 residues: CASSIIAGGSTDTQYF. CDR3 bases: TGTGCCAGCAGCATAATAGCGGGGGGAAGCACAGATACGCAGTATTTT.

This chain uses TRBV27 with TRBJ1-5, with D maybe TRBD1 (6 bases). Germline values: CDR1 MNHEY, CDR2 SMNVEV (reference sequence). The CDR3 is made up of 14 amino acids. The ends were cut back, 8 bases at V and 0 bases at J, with 11 bases in the middle. The CDR3: CASSKGDSNQPQHF. In DNA form, the CDR3 reads TGTGCCAGCTCAAAGGGGGATAGCAATCAGCCCCAGCATTTT.